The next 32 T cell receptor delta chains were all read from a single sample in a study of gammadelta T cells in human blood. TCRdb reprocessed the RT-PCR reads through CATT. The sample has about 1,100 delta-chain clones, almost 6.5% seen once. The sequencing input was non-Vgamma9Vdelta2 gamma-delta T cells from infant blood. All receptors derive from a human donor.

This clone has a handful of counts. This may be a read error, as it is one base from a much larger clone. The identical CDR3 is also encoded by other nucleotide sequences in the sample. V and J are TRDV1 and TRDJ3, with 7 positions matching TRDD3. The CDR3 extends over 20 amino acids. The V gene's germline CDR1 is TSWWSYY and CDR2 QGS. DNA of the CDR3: TGCGCTCTTGGGGAAAGTGTCTGGATACGCCTTTTCTGGGACACCCGACAGATGTTTTTC. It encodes CALGESVWIRLFWDTRQMFF.

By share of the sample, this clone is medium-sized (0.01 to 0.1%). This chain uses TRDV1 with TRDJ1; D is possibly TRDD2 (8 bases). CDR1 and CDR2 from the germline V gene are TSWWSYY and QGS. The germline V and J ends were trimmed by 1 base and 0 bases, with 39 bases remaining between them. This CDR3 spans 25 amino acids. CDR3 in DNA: TGTGCTCTTGGGGAACAGAGGCTTCCTACGCGTACTGGGGCCCCCCCTCAAGGATACACCGATAAACTCATCTTT. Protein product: CALGEQRLPTRTGAPPQGYTDKLIF.

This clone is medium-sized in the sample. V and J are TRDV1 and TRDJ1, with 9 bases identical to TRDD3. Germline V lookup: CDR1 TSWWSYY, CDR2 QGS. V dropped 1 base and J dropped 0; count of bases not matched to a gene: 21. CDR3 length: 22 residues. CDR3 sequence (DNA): TGTGCTCTTGGGGAACGGATCCCTGGGGGGCTAGTGGGGGATATAAACACCGATAAACTCATCTTT. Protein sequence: CALGERIPGGLVGDINTDKLIF.

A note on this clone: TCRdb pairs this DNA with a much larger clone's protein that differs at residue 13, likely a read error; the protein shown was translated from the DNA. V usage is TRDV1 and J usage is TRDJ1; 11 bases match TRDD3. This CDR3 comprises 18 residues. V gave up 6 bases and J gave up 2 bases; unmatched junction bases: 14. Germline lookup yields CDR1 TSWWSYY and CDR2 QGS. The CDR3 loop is CALGCHPVLGDRTDKLIF. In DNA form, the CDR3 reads TGTGCTCTTGGATGCCACCCTGTACTGGGGGATAGGACCGATAAACTCATCTTT.

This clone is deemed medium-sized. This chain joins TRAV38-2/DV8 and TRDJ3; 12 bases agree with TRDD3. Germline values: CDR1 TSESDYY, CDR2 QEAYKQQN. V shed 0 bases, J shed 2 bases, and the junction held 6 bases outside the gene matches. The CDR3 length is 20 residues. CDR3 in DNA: TGTGCTTATAGGAGCGCGAGCTCTGGGGGATACGCCTGGGACACCCGACAGATGTTTTTC. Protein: CAYRSASSGGYAWDTRQMFF.

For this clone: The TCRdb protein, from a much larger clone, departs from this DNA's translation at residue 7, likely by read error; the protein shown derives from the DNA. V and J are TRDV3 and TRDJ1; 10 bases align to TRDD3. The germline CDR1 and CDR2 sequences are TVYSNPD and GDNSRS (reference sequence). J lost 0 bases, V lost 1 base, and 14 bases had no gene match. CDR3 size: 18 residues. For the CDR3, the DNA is TGTGCCTTTAAAGGGGCCCGGGCTGGGGGATATTACACCGATAAACTCATCTTT. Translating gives CAFKGARAGGYYTDKLIF.

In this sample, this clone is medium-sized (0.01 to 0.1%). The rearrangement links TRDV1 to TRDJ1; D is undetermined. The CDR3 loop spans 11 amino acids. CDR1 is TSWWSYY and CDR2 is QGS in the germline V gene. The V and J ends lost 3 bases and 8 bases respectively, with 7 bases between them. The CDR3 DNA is TGTGCTCTTGGGGACACTTCGAAACTCATCTTT. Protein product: CALGDTSKLIF.

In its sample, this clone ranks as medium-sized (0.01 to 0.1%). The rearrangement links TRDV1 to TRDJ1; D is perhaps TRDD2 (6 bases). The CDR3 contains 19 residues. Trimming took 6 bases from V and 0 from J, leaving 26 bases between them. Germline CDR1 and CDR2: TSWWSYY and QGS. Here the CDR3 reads CALGQKVTFPVLYTDKLIF. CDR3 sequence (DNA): TGTGCTCTTGGCCAGAAAGTAACCTTCCCGGTACTGTACACCGATAAACTCATCTTT.

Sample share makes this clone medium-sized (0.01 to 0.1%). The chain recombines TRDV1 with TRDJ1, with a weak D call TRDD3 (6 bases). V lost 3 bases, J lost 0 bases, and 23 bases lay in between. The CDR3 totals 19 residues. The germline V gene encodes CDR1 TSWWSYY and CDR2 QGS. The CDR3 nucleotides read TGTGCTCTTGGGGACTCGCCCCCTCTCGCGCTGGGGTACACCGATAAACTCATCTTT. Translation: CALGDSPPLALGYTDKLIF.

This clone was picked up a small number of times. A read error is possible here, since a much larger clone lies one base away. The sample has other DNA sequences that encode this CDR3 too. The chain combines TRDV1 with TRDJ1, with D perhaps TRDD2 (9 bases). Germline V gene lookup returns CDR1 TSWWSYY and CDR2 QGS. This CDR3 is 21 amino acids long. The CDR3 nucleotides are TGTGCTCTAGGGGACTCCCTTCCTACCGTCACAATTACTGGGGATACTGGCAAACTCATCTTT. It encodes CALGDSLPTVTITGDTGKLIF.

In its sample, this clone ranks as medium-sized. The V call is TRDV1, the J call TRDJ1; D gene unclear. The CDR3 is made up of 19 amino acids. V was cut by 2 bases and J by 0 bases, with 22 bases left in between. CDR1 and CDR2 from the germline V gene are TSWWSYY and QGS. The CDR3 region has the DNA TGTGCTCTTGGGGAATTCTTCGCAGACGTGCTGATGAACACCGATAAACTCATCTTT. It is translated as CALGEFFADVLMNTDKLIF.

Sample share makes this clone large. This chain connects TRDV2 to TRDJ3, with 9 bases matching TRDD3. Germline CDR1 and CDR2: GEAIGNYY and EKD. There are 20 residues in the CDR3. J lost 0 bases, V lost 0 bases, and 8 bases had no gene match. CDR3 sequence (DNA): TGTGCCTGTGACACCGTACTGGGGGACTGGAGCTCCTGGGACACCCGACAGATGTTTTTC. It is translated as CACDTVLGDWSSWDTRQMFF.

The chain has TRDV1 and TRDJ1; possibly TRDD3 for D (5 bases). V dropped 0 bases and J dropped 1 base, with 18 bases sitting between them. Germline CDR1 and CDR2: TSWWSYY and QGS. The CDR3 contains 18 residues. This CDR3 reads CALGELGGSWKATDKLIF. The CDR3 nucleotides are TGTGCTCTTGGGGAACTGGGGGGTTCGTGGAAGGCCACCGATAAACTCATCTTT.

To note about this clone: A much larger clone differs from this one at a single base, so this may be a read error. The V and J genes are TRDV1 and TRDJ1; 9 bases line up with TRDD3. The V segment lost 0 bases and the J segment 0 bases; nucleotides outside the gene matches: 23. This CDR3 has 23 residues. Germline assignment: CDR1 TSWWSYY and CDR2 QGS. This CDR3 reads CALGELSNPTMGTGGPYTDKLIF. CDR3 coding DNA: TGTGCTCTTGGGGAACTTTCCAATCCTACAATGGGTACTGGGGGACCGTACACCGATAAACTCATCTTT.

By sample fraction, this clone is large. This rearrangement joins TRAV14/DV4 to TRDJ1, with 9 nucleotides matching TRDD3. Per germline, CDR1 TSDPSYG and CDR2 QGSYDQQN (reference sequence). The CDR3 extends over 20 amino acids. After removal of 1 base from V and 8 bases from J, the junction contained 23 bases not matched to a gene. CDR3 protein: CAMREATTISYVGDRCKLIF. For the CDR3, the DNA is TGTGCAATGAGAGAGGCCACTACCATTTCCTACGTGGGGGATAGATGCAAACTCATCTTT.

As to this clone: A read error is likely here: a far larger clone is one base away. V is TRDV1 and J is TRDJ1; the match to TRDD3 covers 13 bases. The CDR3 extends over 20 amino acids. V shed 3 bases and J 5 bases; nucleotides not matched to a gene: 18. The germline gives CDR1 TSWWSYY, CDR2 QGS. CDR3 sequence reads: CALGDSTTPYWGIRVDKLIF. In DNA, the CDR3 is TGTGCTCTTGGGGATTCCACGACCCCTTACTGGGGGATACGCGTGGATAAACTCATCTTT.

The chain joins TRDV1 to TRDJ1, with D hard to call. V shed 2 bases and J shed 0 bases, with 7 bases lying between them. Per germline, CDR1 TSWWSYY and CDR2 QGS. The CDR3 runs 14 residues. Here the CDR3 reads CALGEISDTDKLIF. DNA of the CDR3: TGTGCTCTTGGGGAAATCTCAGACACCGATAAACTCATCTTT.

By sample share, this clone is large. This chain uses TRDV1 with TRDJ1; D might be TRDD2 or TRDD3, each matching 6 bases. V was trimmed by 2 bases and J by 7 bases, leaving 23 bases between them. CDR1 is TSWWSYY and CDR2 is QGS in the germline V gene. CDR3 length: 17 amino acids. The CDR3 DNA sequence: TGTGCTCTTGGGGAATCCCAGGCCTTCCGCCTGGGGATTAAACTCATCTTT. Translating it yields CALGESQAFRLGIKLIF.

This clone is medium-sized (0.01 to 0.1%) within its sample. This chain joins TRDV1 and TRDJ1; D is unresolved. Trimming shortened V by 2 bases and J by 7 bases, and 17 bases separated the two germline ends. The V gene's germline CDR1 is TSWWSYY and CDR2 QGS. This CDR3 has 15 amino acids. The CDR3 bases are TGTGCTCTTGGGGAATCCCGTACGACCCCAATTAAACTCATCTTT. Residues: CALGESRTTPIKLIF.

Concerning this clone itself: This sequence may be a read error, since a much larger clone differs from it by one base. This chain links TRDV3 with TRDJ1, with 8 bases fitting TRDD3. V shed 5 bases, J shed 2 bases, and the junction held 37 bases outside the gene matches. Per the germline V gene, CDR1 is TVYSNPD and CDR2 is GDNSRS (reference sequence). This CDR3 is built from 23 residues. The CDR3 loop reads CARGGSYTRTGGFYIHLTDKLIF. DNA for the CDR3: TGTGCCCGGGGAGGATCCTACACCCGTACTGGGGGGTTCTACATACACCTTACCGATAAACTCATCTTT.

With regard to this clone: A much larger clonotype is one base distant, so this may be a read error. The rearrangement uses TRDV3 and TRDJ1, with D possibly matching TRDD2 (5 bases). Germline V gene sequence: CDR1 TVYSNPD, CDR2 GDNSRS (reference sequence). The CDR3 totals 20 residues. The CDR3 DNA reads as TGTGCCTCTAAGGGTGCCTTCTCCGGTGGGTACTCCCTAGACAGCGATAAACCCATCTTT. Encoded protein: CASKGAFSGGYSLDSDKPIF.

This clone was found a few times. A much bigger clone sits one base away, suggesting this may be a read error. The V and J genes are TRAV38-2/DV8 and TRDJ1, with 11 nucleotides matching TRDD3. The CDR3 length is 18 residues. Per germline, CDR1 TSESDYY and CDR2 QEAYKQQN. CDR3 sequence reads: CANRLPRTGGYHTDKLIF. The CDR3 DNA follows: TGTGCTAATAGGCTTCCTCGTACTGGGGGATATCACACCGATAAACTCATCTTT.

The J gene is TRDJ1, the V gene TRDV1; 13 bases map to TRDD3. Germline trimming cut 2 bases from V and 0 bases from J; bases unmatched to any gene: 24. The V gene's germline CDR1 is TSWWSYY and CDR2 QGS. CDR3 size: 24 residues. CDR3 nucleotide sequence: TGTGCTCTTGGGGAAGGGGTTCCCAACTACCTATCAACTGGGGGATACGGCTACACCGATAAACTCATCTTT. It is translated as CALGEGVPNYLSTGGYGYTDKLIF.

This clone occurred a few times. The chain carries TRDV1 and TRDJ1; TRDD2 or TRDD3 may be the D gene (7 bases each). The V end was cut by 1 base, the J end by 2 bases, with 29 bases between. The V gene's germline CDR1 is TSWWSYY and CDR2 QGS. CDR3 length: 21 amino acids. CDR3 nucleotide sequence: TGTGCTCTTGGGGAACGAAAAATCTTCCTAACTACTGGGGTCTTAACCGATAAACTCATCTTT. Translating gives CALGERKIFLTTGVLTDKLIF.

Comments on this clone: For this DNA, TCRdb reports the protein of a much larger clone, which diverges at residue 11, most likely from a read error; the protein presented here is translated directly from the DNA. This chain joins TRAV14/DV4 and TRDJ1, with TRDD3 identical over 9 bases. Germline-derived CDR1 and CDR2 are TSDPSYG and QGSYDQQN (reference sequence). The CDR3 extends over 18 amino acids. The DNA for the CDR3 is TGTGCTCTGAGTGAGTCTGGTACTGGGGGACAGTACACCGATAAACTCATCTTT. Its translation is CALSESGTGGQYTDKLIF.

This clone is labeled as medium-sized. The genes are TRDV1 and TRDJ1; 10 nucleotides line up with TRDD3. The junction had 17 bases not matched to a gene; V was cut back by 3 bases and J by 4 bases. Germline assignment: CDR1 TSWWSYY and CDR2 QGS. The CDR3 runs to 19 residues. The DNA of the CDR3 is TGTGCTCTTGGGGATCTCTTCACTACTGGGGGATCGGGGGACGATAAACTCATCTTT. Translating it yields CALGDLFTTGGSGDDKLIF.

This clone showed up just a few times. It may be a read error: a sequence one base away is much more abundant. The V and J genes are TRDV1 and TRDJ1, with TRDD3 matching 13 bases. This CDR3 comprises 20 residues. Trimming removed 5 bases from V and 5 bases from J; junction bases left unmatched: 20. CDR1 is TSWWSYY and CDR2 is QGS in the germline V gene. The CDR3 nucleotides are TGTGCTCTTGGGAATTCCACGACCCTTTACTGGGGGATACGCGTGGATAAACTCATCTTT. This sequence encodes CALGNSTTLYWGIRVDKLIF.

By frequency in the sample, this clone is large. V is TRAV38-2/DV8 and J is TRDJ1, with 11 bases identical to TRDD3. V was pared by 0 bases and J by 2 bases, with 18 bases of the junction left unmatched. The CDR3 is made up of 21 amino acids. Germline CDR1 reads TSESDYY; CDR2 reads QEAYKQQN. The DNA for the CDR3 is TGTGCTTATAGGAGCGCGGGGGGTGATCCTATTTACTGGGGGATAACCGATAAACTCATCTTT. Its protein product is CAYRSAGGDPIYWGITDKLIF.

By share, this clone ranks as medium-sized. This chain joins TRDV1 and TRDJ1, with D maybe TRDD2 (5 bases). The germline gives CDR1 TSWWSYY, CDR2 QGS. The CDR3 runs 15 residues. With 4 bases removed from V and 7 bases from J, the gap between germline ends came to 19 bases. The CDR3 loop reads CALGASSSRDIKLIF. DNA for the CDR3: TGTGCTCTTGGGGCTTCTTCCAGTAGAGACATTAAACTCATCTTT.

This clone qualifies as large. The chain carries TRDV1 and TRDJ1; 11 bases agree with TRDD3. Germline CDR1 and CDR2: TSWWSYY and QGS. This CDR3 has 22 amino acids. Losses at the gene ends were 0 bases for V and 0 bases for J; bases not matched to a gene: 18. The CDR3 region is CALGELPLLPLLGDKYTDKLIF. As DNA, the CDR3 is TGTGCTCTTGGGGAACTTCCTCTCCTACCTCTACTGGGGGATAAGTACACCGATAAACTCATCTTT.

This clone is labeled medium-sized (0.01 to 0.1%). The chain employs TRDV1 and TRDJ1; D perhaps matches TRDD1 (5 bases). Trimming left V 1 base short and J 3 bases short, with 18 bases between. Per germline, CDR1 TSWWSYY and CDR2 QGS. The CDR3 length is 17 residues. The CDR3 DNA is TGTGCTCTTGGGGAACGCCACCGAAATCAAGGGTCCGATAAACTCATCTTT. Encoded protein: CALGERHRNQGSDKLIF.

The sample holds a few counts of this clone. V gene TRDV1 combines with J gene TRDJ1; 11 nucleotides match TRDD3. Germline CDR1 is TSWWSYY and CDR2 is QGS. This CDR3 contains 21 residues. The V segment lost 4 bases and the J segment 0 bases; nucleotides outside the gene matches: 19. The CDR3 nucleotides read TGTGCTCTTGGGGTGGGTACCGTGGGTGGGGGATACGCCCAGTACACCGATAAACTCATCTTT. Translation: CALGVGTVGGGYAQYTDKLIF.